These 10 T cell receptor beta chains came from one sample sequenced in a study of early T cells in non-severe SARS-CoV-2 infection. One entry per CDR3 protein, called by TCRdb with MiXCR from the 5' RACE reads. There are about 49,000 distinct CDR3 sequences in the sample; about 12% occur only once, and 2.5% to 3% lies in the top ten. Source: whole blood, taken at baseline. The receptor source for this set is an adult who was a healthcare worker with PCR-confirmed SARS-CoV-2 infection or an uninfected control (not recorded which).

V and J are TRBV28 and TRBJ1-6; TRBD1 matches at 7 bases. This CDR3 region has 14 residues. J was trimmed by 8 bases and V by 6 bases; bases with no gene match: 7. Per germline, CDR1 MDHEN and CDR2 SYDVKM. The CDR3, as DNA: TGTGCCAGCAGGTCCGGGACAGCGTATTCACCCCTCCACTTT. It specifies CASRSGTAYSPLHF. The full variable domain, rest sourced from reference TRBV28 and TRBJ1-6, is DVKVTQSSRYLVKRTGEKVFLECVQDMDHENMFWYRQDPGLGLRLIYFSYDVKMKEKGDIPEGYSVSREKKERFSLILESASTNQTSMYLCASRSGTAYSPLHFGNGTRLTVT.

In its sample, this clonotype was seen a few times. The V call is TRBV28, the J call TRBJ1-2; TRBD1 aligns across 7 bases. V shed 7 bases and J 2 bases; nucleotides not matched to a gene: 7. This CDR3 has 14 amino acids. Germline CDR1 reads MDHEN; CDR2 reads SYDVKM. CDR3 protein: CASTQGVLNYGYTF. Here the CDR3 DNA reads TGTGCCAGCACGCAGGGGGTATTGAACTATGGCTACACCTTC.

This clonotype was seen repeatedly, ten times or more. J is TRBJ1-2 and V is TRBV12-3 or TRBV12-4, with D unclear. The CDR3 is 13 residues long. With 4 bases removed from V and 4 bases from J, the gap between germline ends came to 10 bases. The CDR3 is CASSWPRTYGYTF. As DNA, the CDR3 is TGTGCCAGCAGTTGGCCCCGTACCTATGGCTACACCTTC.

This chain connects TRBV20-1 to TRBJ2-5; D unclear. Germline CDR1 is DFQATT and CDR2 is SNEGSKA (reference sequence). V was shortened by 4 bases and J by 13 bases, with 22 bases between the two germline ends. The CDR3 extends over 13 amino acids. This CDR3 is CSAIRSTSSPRYF. The CDR3 region has the DNA TGCAGTGCTATACGGTCCACAAGTTCCCCCCGGTACTTC.

In its sample, this clonotype was seen a few times. The rearrangement links TRBV20-1 to TRBJ1-1, with 9 bases aligning to TRBD1. This CDR3 has 13 amino acids. With V trimmed by 3 bases and J by 5 bases, 4 bases remained unmatched. The germline V gene has CDR1 DFQATT and CDR2 SNEGSKA (reference sequence). The CDR3 nucleotides read TGCAGTGCTAGTAGACAGGGGGGAACTGAAGCTTTCTTT. Protein: CSASRQGGTEAFF.

V is TRBV6-4 and J is TRBJ2-3; D may be TRBD1 (6 bases). The CDR3 has 16 amino acids. Trimming took off 3 bases at V and 0 bases at J, with 13 bases between the two ends. The germline V gene has CDR1 MRHNA and CDR2 SNTAGT. This CDR3 is CASSERGTTSTDTQYF. DNA of the CDR3: TGTGCCAGCAGTGAGCGTGGGACAACTAGCACAGATACGCAGTATTTT.

The chain links TRBV11-2 to TRBJ1-2; D not resolved. The CDR3 extends over 14 amino acids. Trimming removed 5 bases at V and 4 bases at J, with 14 bases between. From germline, CDR1 is SGHAT and CDR2 FQNNGV. The CDR3 protein is CASSASGPLYGYTF. The CDR3 nucleotides read TGTGCCAGCAGCGCTAGCGGCCCCCTCTATGGCTACACCTTC.

The genes are TRBV7-6 and TRBJ1-1; TRBD1 might be the D (5 bases). The CDR3 has 14 residues. The germline V gene encodes CDR1 SGHVS and CDR2 FNYEAQ. V was trimmed by 5 bases and J by 4 bases, leaving 14 bases between them. CDR3 bases: TGTGCCAGCAGCCCCCGGGGGTCTAGCACTGAAGCTTTCTTT. Protein: CASSPRGSSTEAFF.

This clonotype has a handful of counts. CDR3 DNA sequence: TGTGCCAGTAGCCTCCAAGGACAGAGTAACTATGGCTACACCTTC. Translating it yields CASSLQGQSNYGYTF. The chain uses TRBV19 and TRBJ1-2; D perhaps matches TRBD1 (6 bases). This CDR3 comprises 15 residues. V was pared by 6 bases and J by 1 base, with 15 bases between. The germline V gene encodes CDR1 LNHDA and CDR2 SQIVND (reference sequence). The variable domain in full, completed from reference TRBV19 and TRBJ1-2, reads DGGITQSPKYLFRKEGQNVTLSCEQNLNHDAMYWYRQDPGQGLRLIYYSQIVNDFQKGDIAEGYSVSREKKESFPLTVTSAQKNPTAFYLCASSLQGQSNYGYTFGSGTRLTVV.

This clonotype has only a few counts. The genes are TRBV4-2 and TRBJ2-7, with 10 positions matching TRBD2. The CDR3 spans 21 residues. V lost 1 base to trimming and J lost 4 bases; unmatched junction nucleotides: 22. The germline gives CDR1 LGHNA, CDR2 YNFKEQ. For the CDR3, the DNA is TGTGCCAGCAGCCAAGGGCTTCAGGGTGCTAGCGGGAGCCACCGACCTTACGAGCAGTACTTC. Its protein product is CASSQGLQGASGSHRPYEQYF.